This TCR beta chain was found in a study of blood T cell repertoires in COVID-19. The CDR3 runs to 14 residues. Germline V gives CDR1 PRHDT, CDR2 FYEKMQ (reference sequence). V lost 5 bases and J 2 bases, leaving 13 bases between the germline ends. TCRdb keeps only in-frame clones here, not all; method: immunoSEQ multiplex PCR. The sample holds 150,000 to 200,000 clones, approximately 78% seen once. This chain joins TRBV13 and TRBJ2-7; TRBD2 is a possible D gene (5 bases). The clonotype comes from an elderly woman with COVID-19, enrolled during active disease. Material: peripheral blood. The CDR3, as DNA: TGTGCCAGCAGCCGACCACTAGTGGCCTACGAGCAGTACTTC. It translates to CASSRPLVAYEQYF.